A single sample gave rise to the 27 T cell receptor beta chains below, sequenced in a study of cytomegalovirus exposure and HLA in healthy donors. The primer mix had 60 Vbeta and 13 Jbeta primers. Here immunoSEQ multiplex PCR was the method, and the copy in TCRdb shows in-frame clones only, minus some. Of around 90,000 clones detected, 85% appear once; the ten largest clones hold 6% to 7.5%. Sequences were obtained from PBMCs. These receptors originate from a man aged 35 to 55 in good health and CMV-seropositive.

Comments on this clone: One end of the junction is discordant with germline, which a read error may explain. The chain is built from TRBV7-7 and TRBJ2-5; no clear D gene. Germline loops: CDR1 SSHAT, CDR2 FNYEAQ (reference sequence). The CDR3 has 15 residues. The CDR3 sequence: CASSLSPGTQETQYF. CDR3 bases: TGTGCTAGCAGCTTAAGCCCAGGAACCCAAGAGACCCAGTACTTC.

The chain is built from TRBV2 and TRBJ2-3; TRBD1 is a possible D gene (5 bases). Trimming removed 7 bases at V and 3 bases at J, with 5 bases between. Per the germline V gene, CDR1 is SNHLY and CDR2 is FYNNEI. This CDR3 has 11 residues. CDR3 in DNA: TGTGCCAGCACAGGGACAGATACGCAGTATTTT. Protein: CASTGTDTQYF. Full variable domain (missing parts from reference TRBV2 and TRBJ2-3): EPEVTQTPSHQVTQMGQEVILRCVPISNHLYFYWYRQILGQKVEFLVSFYNNEISEKSEIFDDQFSVERPDGSNFTLKIRSTKLEDSAMYFCASTGTDTQYFGPGTRLTVL.

The J gene is TRBJ2-7, the V gene TRBV5-6, with D perhaps matching TRBD1 (5 bases). The CDR3 has 15 residues. Trimming pared 2 bases from V and 3 bases from J, leaving 15 bases between. Per germline, CDR1 SGHDT and CDR2 YYEEEE. CDR3 nucleotide sequence: TGTGCCAGCAGCTTTCCGGGCAGGGTGGACTACGAGCAGTACTTC. It translates to CASSFPGRVDYEQYF.

The DNA of the CDR3 is TGTGCCAGCAGTTTACGGCGGGGGGGCACAGATACGCAGTATTTT. It translates to CASSLRRGGTDTQYF. The chain links TRBV27 to TRBJ2-3; TRBD2 matches 8 bases. Trimming at V came to 2 bases and at J to 1 base, leaving 2 bases not matched to a gene. This CDR3 is built from 15 residues. Germline assignment: CDR1 MNHEY and CDR2 SMNVEV (reference sequence).

This clone occurred a few times. Within the sample, other DNA sequences also encode this same CDR3. J is TRBJ1-2 and V is TRBV5-1; D ambiguous. The CDR3 runs to 13 residues. V dropped 4 bases and J dropped 5 bases, with 12 bases sitting between them. Germline V CDR1 and CDR2: SGHRS, YFSETQ. Here the CDR3 DNA reads TGCGCCAGCAGCCCACGGGGAGATTATGGCTACACCTTC. It yields the protein CASSPRGDYGYTF.

In the case of this clone: Other DNA sequences of this sample code for an identical CDR3. J is TRBJ2-5 and V is TRBV7-2, with TRBD2 as a possible D gene (5 bases). There are 14 residues in the CDR3. Trimming removed 0 bases at V and 5 bases at J, with 10 bases between. Germline V gene data show CDR1 as SGHTA and CDR2 as FQGNSA. CDR3 sequence (DNA): TGTGCCAGCAGCTTAGCGGGGAGAGGGGAGACCCAGTACTTC. This codes for CASSLAGRGETQYF.

The rearrangement uses TRBV6-1 and TRBJ2-7; 11 positions agree with TRBD1. The CDR3 is 13 residues long. Per germline, CDR1 MNHNS and CDR2 SASEGT. J gave up 2 bases and V 6 bases, and 0 bases lay outside the gene matches. CDR3 sequence: CASRGQGAYEQYF. CDR3 nucleotides: TGTGCCAGCAGGGGACAGGGGGCCTACGAGCAGTACTTC.

V usage is TRBV6-1 and J usage is TRBJ1-5; TRBD1 agrees at 7 bases. The germline V gene encodes CDR1 MNHNS and CDR2 SASEGT. V was pared by 4 bases and J by 2 bases, with 2 bases of the junction left unmatched. The CDR3 has 14 residues. CDR3 in amino acids: CASSVGTGNQPQHF. As DNA, the CDR3 is TGTGCCAGCAGTGTAGGGACAGGCAATCAGCCCCAGCATTTT.

This clone was seen more than once but under ten times. This sequence joins TRBV2 and TRBJ2-2; 7 bases map to TRBD2. J gave up 4 bases and V 3 bases, and 17 bases lay outside the gene matches. This CDR3 comprises 19 residues. Germline CDR1 and CDR2: SNHLY and FYNNEI. In DNA form, the CDR3 reads TGTGCCAGCAGTGATCCCCGCCAGGGAGGGACCGCGGGCACCGGGGAGCTGTTTTTT. Its protein product is CASSDPRQGGTAGTGELFF.

The CDR3 protein is CASSKDRYGYTF. The CDR3 bases are TGTGCCAGCAGCAAAGACAGATATGGCTACACCTTC. V and J are TRBV21-1 and TRBJ1-2; TRBD1 is the table's D call, not checked against the DNA. TRBV21-1 is a recognized pseudogene. The CDR3 loop spans 12 amino acids.

The chain joins TRBV7-9 to TRBJ2-2; 7 bases match TRBD1. Germline V gene lookup returns CDR1 SEHNR and CDR2 FQNEAQ (reference sequence). Trimming removed 3 bases from V and 2 bases from J; junction bases left unmatched: 6. This CDR3 is 16 amino acids long. CDR3 nucleotide sequence: TGTGCCAGCAGCTTTTTTCGGGACAGAAACACCGGGGAGCTGTTTTTT. It encodes CASSFFRDRNTGELFF.

This clone was found once. The chain employs TRBV19 and TRBJ1-6; D is uncertain. CDR1 and CDR2 (germline): LNHDA, SQIVND (reference sequence). V gave up 3 bases and J gave up 9 bases, with 6 bases separating them. There are 12 residues in the CDR3. The CDR3 protein is CASSIPFSPLHF. Here the CDR3 DNA reads TGTGCCAGTAGTATCCCCTTTTCACCCCTCCACTTT.

The chain combines TRBV19 with TRBJ2-7; 7 positions match TRBD1. Trimming removed 5 bases from V and 4 bases from J; junction bases left unmatched: 2. Per the germline V gene, CDR1 is LNHDA and CDR2 is SQIVND (reference sequence). CDR3 length: 12 amino acids. The CDR3 loop is CASSRDRYEQYF. The DNA of the CDR3 is TGTGCCAGTAGTCGGGACAGATACGAGCAGTACTTC.

The chain combines TRBV6-5 with TRBJ2-3; 9 nucleotides agree with TRBD2. The V segment lost 6 bases and the J segment 12 bases; nucleotides outside the gene matches: 10. Germline values: CDR1 MNHEY, CDR2 SVGAGI. The CDR3 sequence is 13 residues long. The DNA of the CDR3 is TGTGCCAGCAGACCCTCAAGCGGGAGGTTCCAGTATTTT. Translated: CASRPSSGRFQYF.

The V call is TRBV7-3, the J call TRBJ2-5; unclear D gene. The V gene lost 5 bases and the J gene lost 1 base, with 8 bases spanning the gap. Per the germline V gene, CDR1 is SGHTA and CDR2 is FQGTGA. The CDR3 is 13 residues long. The CDR3 DNA reads TGTGCCAGCAGCAGACAACCCCAAGAGACCCAGTACTTC. It yields the protein CASSRQPQETQYF.

This clone was seen a single time. V gene TRBV4-1 combines with J gene TRBJ2-1, with D maybe TRBD1 (6 bases). V was shortened by 2 bases and J by 14 bases, with 16 bases between the two germline ends. The germline gives CDR1 MGHRA, CDR2 YSYEKL. The CDR3 has 13 residues. The chain's CDR3 is CASSQNDRWKKFF. CDR3 coding DNA: TGCGCCAGCAGCCAAAACGACAGGTGGAAAAAGTTCTTC.

The chain has TRBV14 and TRBJ2-4; D is perhaps TRBD1 (6 bases). The V end lost 3 bases, the J end lost 0 bases, and 9 bases lay between the germline ends. The CDR3 length is 15 residues. CDR1 and CDR2 (germline): SGHDN, FVKESK. CDR3 coding DNA: TGTGCCAGCAGCCAGCAGGGGTTAGCCAAAAACATTCAGTACTTC. Translated, it gives CASSQQGLAKNIQYF.

The chain is built from TRBV5-1 and TRBJ2-5, with D possibly being TRBD1 (5 bases). The length of the CDR3 is 14 residues. Germline lookup yields CDR1 SGHRS and CDR2 YFSETQ. Deletions cut 2 bases from V and 3 bases from J, with 11 bases between. The chain's CDR3 is CASSLRTKKETQYF. CDR3 coding DNA: TGCGCCAGCAGCTTACGGACAAAGAAAGAGACCCAGTACTTC.

The chain combines TRBV29-1 with TRBJ1-4; tentative D call: TRBD1 (6 bases). Germline V gives CDR1 SQVTM, CDR2 ANQGSEA. Trimming took off 6 bases at V and 2 bases at J, with 16 bases between the two ends. This CDR3 contains 15 residues. The CDR3 sequence is CSVRQAIATNEKLFF. CDR3 sequence (DNA): TGCAGCGTCCGACAGGCAATAGCGACTAATGAAAAACTGTTTTTT.

V gene TRBV7-6 combines with J gene TRBJ2-2; perhaps TRBD2 as D (6 bases). The CDR3 is made up of 14 amino acids. V gave up 1 base and J gave up 5 bases, with 8 bases separating them. Germline CDR1 SGHVS, CDR2 FNYEAQ. CDR3 sequence reads: CASSLGAGTGELFF. The CDR3 coding sequence is TGTGCCAGCAGCTTAGGGGCGGGAACCGGGGAGCTGTTTTTT.

J is TRBJ2-5 and V is TRBV4-1, with D possibly matching TRBD2 (5 bases). The CDR3 is 15 residues long. V lost 0 bases and J lost 3, with 11 bases in between. Looked up from germline, CDR1 is MGHRA and CDR2 is YSYEKL. CDR3 DNA sequence: TGCGCCAGCAGCCAAGAGGAGCGGTCCGAAGAGACCCAGTACTTC. Protein sequence: CASSQEERSEETQYF.

The chain recombines TRBV2 with TRBJ2-1, with D possibly being TRBD1 (6 bases). Trimming left V 7 bases short and J 0 bases short, with 16 bases between. This CDR3 comprises 16 residues. The germline V gene encodes CDR1 SNHLY and CDR2 FYNNEI. The CDR3 protein is CASTQEGQSSYNEQFF. DNA for the CDR3: TGTGCCAGCACCCAGGAAGGACAGAGCTCCTACAATGAGCAGTTCTTC. The full variable domain, completed using reference TRBV2 and TRBJ2-1, is EPEVTQTPSHQVTQMGQEVILRCVPISNHLYFYWYRQILGQKVEFLVSFYNNEISEKSEIFDDQFSVERPDGSNFTLKIRSTKLEDSAMYFCASTQEGQSSYNEQFFGPGTRLTVL.

This chain connects TRBV6-1 to TRBJ2-1, with a possible D match to TRBD2 (6 bases). The ends were cut back, 7 bases at V and 6 bases at J, with 10 bases in the middle. CDR3 size: 12 residues. CDR1 and CDR2 (germline): MNHNS, SASEGT. CDR3 sequence reads: CASTRESNEQFF. The CDR3 bases are TGTGCCAGCACCCGGGAGAGCAATGAGCAGTTCTTC.

This clone appeared a few times. The CDR3 reads CASSTNRETYEQYF. CDR3 bases: TGTGCCAGCAGTACGAACAGGGAGACCTACGAGCAGTACTTC. The genes are TRBV6-5 and TRBJ2-7, with a possible D match to TRBD1 (6 bases). Trimming cost V 5 bases and J 2 bases, with 13 bases left between them. The germline V gene encodes CDR1 MNHEY and CDR2 SVGAGI. The CDR3 is 14 residues long.

With respect to this clone: The junction departs from the called germline gene at one end, perhaps through a read error. The gene calls are TRBV7-7 and TRBJ2-1; D not certain. This CDR3 is built from 17 residues. CDR1 and CDR2 from the germline V gene are SSHAT and FNYEAQ (reference sequence). The CDR3 spells CASSPLIVPTSYNEQFF. CDR3 nucleotides: TGTGCTAGCAGCCCACTTATCGTGCCTACCTCCTACAATGAGCAGTTCTTC.

This clone was counted a single time. This chain connects TRBV15 to TRBJ2-6; D might be TRBD1 (6 bases). Germline-derived CDR1 and CDR2 are LNHNV and YYDKDF (reference sequence). V was clipped by 6 bases and J by 1 base, with 13 bases between them. CDR3 size: 16 residues. CDR3 amino acids: CATRARGGSGANVLTF. CDR3 nucleotides: TGTGCCACCAGGGCCAGGGGCGGGTCTGGGGCCAACGTCCTGACTTTC.

This clone occurred once. The chain combines TRBV7-9 with TRBJ2-1; D gene uncertain. The germline V gene has CDR1 SEHNR and CDR2 FQNEAQ (reference sequence). The CDR3 contains 13 residues. V gave up 5 bases and J gave up 7 bases, with 12 bases separating them. CDR3 protein: CASSRLTENEQFF. CDR3 DNA sequence: TGTGCCAGCAGCCGCTTAACGGAGAATGAGCAGTTCTTC.